The 2 T cell receptor beta chains below all came from one sample that was sequenced in a study of control samples from healthy donors and cancer patients (dated by TCRdb to about 2020). Library preparation employed the immunoSEQ multiplex PCR assay. TCRdb provides this immuneACCESS table in a form limited to in-frame rearrangements. Some clones are lacking; in checked studies, under half of them reflect an unresolved V gene, and why the rest are absent is not known. The sample table lists roughly 150,000 clones, about 94% of them with a count of one. The top ten clonotypes cover 2.4% of the sample. The sample comprised blood. Source of these receptors: a man between 50 and 59 years old in good health.

This chain connects TRBV4-1 to TRBJ2-1, with unresolved D. CDR1 is MGHRA and CDR2 is YSYEKL in the germline V gene. This CDR3 has 15 residues. Trimming shortened V by 0 bases and J by 6 bases, and 12 bases separated the two germline ends. The CDR3 is CASSQEASRTNEQFF. CDR3 sequence (DNA): TGCGCCAGCAGCCAAGAAGCTTCGCGGACCAATGAGCAGTTCTTC.

The J gene is TRBJ1-1, the V gene TRBV5-4; D remains ambiguous. The CDR3 loop spans 15 amino acids. Germline V gene data show CDR1 as SGHNT and CDR2 as YYREEE (reference sequence). Between the trimmed V and J ends, which lost 0 bases and 4 bases, there was a span of 13 bases. The CDR3 DNA follows: TGTGCCAGCAGCTTGGCCGGTACCGAGGGCACTGAAGCTTTCTTT. It translates to CASSLAGTEGTEAFF.